Described below is a single T cell receptor beta chain sequence and its context. The data were produced by immunoSEQ multiplex PCR, yet TCRdb's version contains in-frame clones alone and is incomplete. The data show a few million clones, about 94% seen once. The sample comes from a study of shared clonotypes between healthy human individuals. The CDR3 contains 14 residues. V lost 4 bases, J lost 13 bases, and 12 bases stayed unmatched. Germline V gene data show CDR1 as LNHDA and CDR2 as SQIVND (reference sequence). Sequenced: naive CD4+ T cells sorted from blood. Subset in this sample: CD45RA+ positively selected. The genes are TRBV19 and TRBJ2-2; 7 bases align to TRBD1. This receptor was taken from a man in his late teens or twenties in good health. The CDR3 nucleotides read TGTGCCAGTAGTAAGAGACAGGGATGGTCGGCGCTGTTTTTT. As protein: CASSKRQGWSALFF.